This T cell receptor beta chain was profiled in a study of STAT5B mutations in CD4+ large granular lymphocyte leukemia. Study results and limitations: Patient CD4-sorted repertoires looked more clonal than healthy CD4+ repertoires, even without putative leukemic clones. Compared with healthy controls (2/35), patient top clones favored TRBV06 (8/27).

J gave up 8 bases and V 4 bases, and 2 bases lay outside the gene matches. In germline, CDR1 is SEHNR, CDR2 FQNEAQ (reference sequence). The CDR3 covers 12 residues. As for this clone: Its specificity is not known.

TCRdb keeps only in-frame clones here, not all; method: immunoSEQ multiplex PCR. The table shows fewer than 25,000 clones, with about 80% occurring only once. This TCR came from a human donor in good health. The sample consisted of CD4+ T cells from blood buffy coats. The gene calls are TRBV7-9 and TRBJ2-4; 7 positions agree with TRBD1. In DNA, the CDR3 is TGTGCCAGCAGCTACGACAGGGACATTCAGTACTTC. Translation: CASSYDRDIQYF.